The 21 T cell receptor beta chains presented below share a single source sample, sequenced in a study of blood T cell repertoires in COVID-19. Generated by immunoSEQ multiplex PCR, the TCRdb table keeps only in-frame clones and is missing some. The sample has around 43,000 clones, approximately 80% seen once. Material: peripheral blood. The receptors shown here come from a man between 65 and 85 years old with acute or convalescent COVID-19.

CDR3 sequence (DNA): TGTGCCAGCAGCTCCCACAGCGGGCGCGGGTATGGCTACACCTTC. This sequence encodes CASSSHSGRGYGYTF. The rearrangement links TRBV7-9 to TRBJ1-2; D unclear. V gave up 4 bases and J gave up 5 bases, with 17 bases separating them. The germline CDR1 and CDR2 sequences are SEHNR and FQNEAQ (reference sequence). The CDR3 has 15 amino acids. Full variable domain (remainder filled in from reference TRBV7-9 and TRBJ1-2): DTGVSQNPRHKITKRGQNVTFRCDPISEHNRLYWYRQTLGQGPEFLTYFQNEAQLEKSRLLSDRFSAERPKGSFSTLEIQRTEQGDSAMYLCASSSHSGRGYGYTFGSGTRLTVV.

The chain links TRBV7-3 to TRBJ2-1, with 9 bases lining up with TRBD1. J was trimmed by 7 bases and V by 3 bases; bases with no gene match: 7. The CDR3 sequence is 15 residues long. Germline CDR1 and CDR2: SGHTA and FQGTGA. The DNA of the CDR3 is TGTGCCAGCAGCTTCCTCGGGACAGGGAGGAATGAGCAGTTCTTC. Translating gives CASSFLGTGRNEQFF.

The V and J genes are TRBV2 and TRBJ1-4; TRBD1 is a possible D gene (6 bases). The V and J ends lost 6 bases and 7 bases respectively, with 15 bases between them. The CDR3 spans 14 residues. Germline V CDR1 and CDR2: SNHLY, FYNNEI. The CDR3: CASSVRGKSEKLFF. In nucleotides, the CDR3 is TGTGCCAGCAGCGTAAGGGGGAAGAGTGAAAAACTGTTTTTT.

The CDR3 is CASSHRGWTNEKLFF. In nucleotides, the CDR3 is TGTGCCAGCAGCCACAGGGGTTGGACTAATGAAAAACTGTTTTTT. The rearrangement joins TRBV7-9 to TRBJ1-4; 7 nucleotides agree with TRBD1. V shed 5 bases, J shed 2 bases, and the junction held 5 bases outside the gene matches. Germline V CDR1 and CDR2: SEHNR, FQNEAQ (reference sequence). The CDR3 is made up of 15 amino acids. Full variable domain (outside the CDR3, taken from reference TRBV7-9 and TRBJ1-4): DTGVSQNPRHKITKRGQNVTFRCDPISEHNRLYWYRQTLGQGPEFLTYFQNEAQLEKSRLLSDRFSAERPKGSFSTLEIQRTEQGDSAMYLCASSHRGWTNEKLFFGSGTQLSVL.

Details on this clone: One junction end disagrees with the germline gene, perhaps due to a read error. The chain uses TRBV28 and TRBJ2-1, with a weak D call TRBD1 (6 bases). There are 14 residues in the CDR3. CDR1 MDHEN and CDR2 SYDVKM come from the germline V gene. The CDR3 bases are TGTGCCAGCAGCACACTAACAGGGTGGCAAAAATTTATCTTC. Translation: CASSTLTGWQKFIF. Full variable domain (rest looked up from reference TRBV28 and TRBJ2-1): DVKVTQSSRYLVKRTGEKVFLECVQDMDHENMFWYRQDPGLGLRLIYFSYDVKMKEKGDIPEGYSVSREKKERFSLILESASTNQTSMYLCASSTLTGWQKFIFGPGTRLTVL.

The gene calls are TRBV4-2 and TRBJ2-1, with 8 bases fitting TRBD2. The junction had 8 bases not matched to a gene; V was cut back by 6 bases and J by 1 base. Germline V CDR1 and CDR2: LGHNA, YNFKEQ. This CDR3 is 16 amino acids long. CDR3 in DNA: TGTGCCAGCAGTTATTCGGGGGGGGCTTCCTACAATGAGCAGTTCTTC. Translating gives CASSYSGGASYNEQFF.

V usage is TRBV5-4 and J usage is TRBJ1-4; 7 bases map to TRBD1. There are 12 residues in the CDR3. V lost 2 bases to trimming and J lost 11 bases; unmatched junction nucleotides: 3. Germline V gene sequence: CDR1 SGHNT, CDR2 YYREEE (reference sequence). Here the CDR3 reads CASSLGTDKLFF. For the CDR3, the DNA is TGTGCCAGCAGCTTAGGGACAGACAAACTGTTTTTT.

The sample holds one count of this clone. The CDR3 DNA reads as TGTGCCAGCAGTTACCCAGGGGGCACTGAAGCTTTCTTT. This codes for CASSYPGGTEAFF. The chain has TRBV6-6 and TRBJ1-1; 7 bases fit TRBD1. Germline values: CDR1 MNHNY, CDR2 SVGAGI (reference sequence). Trimming cost V 2 bases and J 4 bases; bases outside gene matches: 1. The CDR3 sequence is 13 residues long.

This chain links TRBV10-1 with TRBJ1-5, with a weak D call TRBD1 (6 bases). V lost 11 bases and J lost 4, with 27 bases in between. This CDR3 contains 17 residues. CDR1 and CDR2 (germline): WNHNN, SYGVQD (reference sequence). The CDR3 is CAREENGPQGGNQPQHF. The CDR3 DNA follows: TGCGCCCGGGAGGAAAATGGGCCTCAAGGGGGAAATCAGCCCCAGCATTTT.

This clone was picked up one time. V is TRBV18 and J is TRBJ1-6; TRBD1 matches at 9 bases. The CDR3 spans 14 residues. V trimming: 3 bases; J trimming: 10 bases; junction bases outside the gene matches: 4. The V gene's germline CDR1 is KGHSH and CDR2 LQKENI. Here the CDR3 DNA reads TGTGCCAGCTCACCGGGACAGGGTTACTCACCCCTCCACTTT. Amino acid sequence: CASSPGQGYSPLHF. Combining the CDR3 with reference TRBV18 and TRBJ1-6 gives the whole variable domain NAGVMQNPRHLVRRRGQEARLRCSPMKGHSHVYWYRQLPEEGLKFMVYLQKENIIDESGMPKERFSAEFPKEGPSILRIQQVVRGDSAAYFCASSPGQGYSPLHFGNGTRLTVT.

This clone qualifies as medium-sized. The CDR3 reads CASSQAQGNTEAFF. In DNA, the CDR3 is TGTGCCAGCAGCCAAGCGCAGGGGAACACTGAAGCTTTCTTT. The chain links TRBV3-1 (or the pseudogene TRBV3-2) to TRBJ1-1; D may be TRBD1 (5 bases). This CDR3 contains 14 residues. The V gene lost 1 base and the J gene lost 1 base, with 7 bases spanning the gap. In germline, CDR1 is LGHDT, CDR2 YNNKEL (reference sequence).

The genes are TRBV5-1 and TRBJ2-7; 10 bases are shared with TRBD2. Germline-derived CDR1 and CDR2 are SGHRS and YFSETQ. The V segment lost 5 bases and the J segment 3 bases; nucleotides outside the gene matches: 8. The CDR3 has 15 residues. CDR3 in DNA: TGCGCCAGCAGGCCTGGGACTAGCGTTTTCTACGAGCAGTACTTC. Translated: CASRPGTSVFYEQYF.

V is TRBV5-6 and J is TRBJ2-5; D perhaps matches TRBD2 (5 bases). The ends were cut back, 0 bases at V and 4 bases at J, with 13 bases in the middle. The germline gives CDR1 SGHDT, CDR2 YYEEEE. The CDR3 is 15 residues long. CDR3 sequence (DNA): TGTGCCAGCAGCTTGGCACTAGAAATTACAGAGACCCAGTACTTC. Its translation: CASSLALEITETQYF.

The count of this clone is one. J is TRBJ1-6 and V is TRBV18; TRBD1 matches 7 bases. Germline assignment: CDR1 KGHSH and CDR2 LQKENI. V trimming: 3 bases; J trimming: 7 bases; junction bases outside the gene matches: 6. The CDR3 is 15 amino acids. The chain's CDR3 is CASSPGTDRNSPLHF. The CDR3 DNA reads TGTGCCAGCTCACCCGGGACAGATCGGAATTCACCCCTCCACTTT.

The chain links TRBV3-1 (or the pseudogene TRBV3-2) to TRBJ1-3; 7 bases are a match to TRBD1. The germline V gene encodes CDR1 LGHDT and CDR2 YNNKEL (reference sequence). The CDR3 is 15 amino acids. With V trimmed by 7 bases and J by 4 bases, 10 bases remained unmatched. The CDR3 reads CASTLEGADGNTIYF. The CDR3 bases are TGTGCCAGCACCCTCGAGGGGGCCGACGGAAACACCATATATTTT.

The table lists this clone with a count of one. This chain links TRBV3-1 (or the pseudogene TRBV3-2) with TRBJ1-3, with D unclear. CDR3 length equals 15 residues. Trimming removed 0 bases from V and 2 bases from J, with 8 bases in between. Germline CDR1 reads LGHDT; CDR2 reads YNNKEL (reference sequence). CDR3 DNA sequence: TGTGCCAGCAGCCAAGAATGGGGAGCTGGAAACACCATATATTTT. This translates into CASSQEWGAGNTIYF.

The rearrangement uses TRBV4-1 and TRBJ1-3; D ambiguous. The CDR3 totals 14 residues. The germline V and J ends were trimmed by 2 bases and 1 base, with 6 bases remaining between them. Germline loops: CDR1 MGHRA, CDR2 YSYEKL. The CDR3 DNA is TGCGCCAGCAGCCAACCAACTTCTGGAAACACCATATATTTT. As protein: CASSQPTSGNTIYF.

This clone has only a few counts. V gene TRBV24-1 combines with J gene TRBJ2-1; D is ambiguous. The CDR3 sequence is 13 residues long. Germline CDR1 is KGHDR and CDR2 is SFDVKD. The V and J ends lost 4 bases and 3 bases respectively, with 6 bases between them. The CDR3 region is CATSETFYNEQFF. The CDR3 DNA is TGTGCCACCAGTGAAACATTCTACAATGAGCAGTTCTTC.

The chain links TRBV6-6 to TRBJ1-1; 8 bases match TRBD1. The CDR3 is 15 amino acids. The J segment lost 0 bases and the V segment lost 5 bases, leaving 5 bases of the junction unmatched. Per germline, CDR1 MNHNY and CDR2 SVGAGI (reference sequence). CDR3 in amino acids: CASSQDRGMNTEAFF. CDR3 coding DNA: TGTGCCAGCAGTCAAGACAGGGGTATGAACACTGAAGCTTTCTTT.

The V call is TRBV19, the J call TRBJ1-2; 9 nucleotides agree with TRBD1. V was clipped by 6 bases and J by 8 bases; unmatched bases: 7. From germline, CDR1 is LNHDA and CDR2 SQIVND (reference sequence). The CDR3 loop spans 13 amino acids. CDR3 sequence reads: CASRGDRVDGYTF. CDR3 bases: TGTGCCAGTAGAGGGGACAGGGTGGACGGCTACACCTTC.

This sequence joins TRBV4-2 and TRBJ1-1; 8 bases map to TRBD1. The CDR3 totals 14 residues. The V and J ends lost 4 bases and 1 base, in that order; junction bases with no gene match: 2. CDR1 LGHNA and CDR2 YNFKEQ come from the germline V gene. CDR3 protein: CASSPGTGNTEAFF. CDR3 sequence (DNA): TGTGCCAGCAGCCCGGGGACAGGGAACACTGAAGCTTTCTTT.